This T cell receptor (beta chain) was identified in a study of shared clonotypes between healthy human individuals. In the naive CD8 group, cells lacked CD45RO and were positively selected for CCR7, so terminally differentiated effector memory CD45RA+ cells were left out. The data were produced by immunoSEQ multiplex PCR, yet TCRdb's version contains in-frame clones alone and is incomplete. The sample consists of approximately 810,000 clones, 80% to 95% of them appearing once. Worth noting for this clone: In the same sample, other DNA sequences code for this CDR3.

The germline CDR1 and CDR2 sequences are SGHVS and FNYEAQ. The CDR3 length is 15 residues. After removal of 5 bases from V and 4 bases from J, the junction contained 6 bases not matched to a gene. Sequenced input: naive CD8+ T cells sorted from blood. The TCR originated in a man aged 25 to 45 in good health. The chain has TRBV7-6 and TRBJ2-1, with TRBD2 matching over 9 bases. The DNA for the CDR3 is TGTGCCAGCAGCCTTCGACTAGCGGCGTACAATGAGCAGTTCTTC. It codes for CASSLRLAAYNEQFF.